One sample yielded the 21 T cell receptor beta chains listed below, sequenced in a study of beta chain features in type 1 diabetes. Their specific antigens are unknown. Expressed TCRB transcripts got sequenced, as all isolated RNA was reverse transcribed. TCRdb keeps only in-frame clones here, not all; method: immunoSEQ multiplex PCR. The sample shows around 250,000 clones, approximately 15% of them seen only once. Study outcomes and limitations: All four CD4+ subsets of Type 1 diabetes patients contained TCRB CDR3s that were moderately but significantly shorter.

The sample was naive CD4+ T cells from blood. These receptors were collected from a man aged 25 to 45 with type 1 diabetes.

This clone has just a few counts. The chain combines TRBV11-2 with TRBJ2-7, with 12 bases matching TRBD2. CDR3 length equals 15 residues. CDR1 and CDR2 (germline): SGHAT, FQNNGV. Trimming removed 5 bases from V and 3 bases from J; junction bases left unmatched: 5. CDR3 loop: CASSPTSGSIYEQYF. CDR3 in DNA: TGTGCCAGCAGCCCGACTAGCGGGAGCATCTACGAGCAGTACTTC.

The chain couples TRBV6-1 to TRBJ1-6; D unclear. Germline V gene lookup returns CDR1 MNHNS and CDR2 SASEGT. Trimming took 8 bases from V and 8 from J, leaving 13 bases between them. The CDR3 length is 13 residues. The CDR3 loop is CASGGSADSPLHF. The CDR3 nucleotides are TGTGCCAGCGGTGGCAGTGCGGATTCACCCCTCCACTTT.

The chain couples TRBV6-5 to TRBJ2-7; D perhaps matches TRBD1 (5 bases). CDR1 and CDR2 from the germline V gene are MNHEY and SVGAGI. The CDR3 is 15 amino acids. V lost 5 bases, J lost 2 bases, and 16 bases lay in between. CDR3 bases: TGTGCCAGCAGTGCCGGGCAAGGGGCAACCTACGAGCAGTACTTC. As protein: CASSAGQGATYEQYF.

The V and J genes are TRBV29-1 and TRBJ2-5, with 9 bases aligning to TRBD2. V lost 4 bases, J lost 5 bases, and 11 bases stayed unmatched. This CDR3 has 15 residues. The germline CDR1 and CDR2 sequences are SQVTM and ANQGSEA. CDR3 in amino acids: CSVVASGTLGETQYF. The CDR3 DNA sequence: TGCAGCGTTGTGGCTAGCGGGACACTCGGGGAGACCCAGTACTTC.

The rearrangement links TRBV5-6 to TRBJ2-7, with 9 bases identical to TRBD2. This CDR3 is built from 13 residues. Germline assignment: CDR1 SGHDT and CDR2 YYEEEE. Unmatched junction bases numbered 4, after V lost 7 bases and J lost 2 bases. CDR3 sequence: CASGIAGAYEQYF. The CDR3 nucleotides are TGTGCCAGCGGGATAGCGGGGGCCTACGAGCAGTACTTC.

This clone has only a few counts. This sequence joins TRBV18 and TRBJ2-1, with D possibly matching TRBD1 (5 bases). This CDR3 comprises 12 residues. Germline V gene lookup returns CDR1 KGHSH and CDR2 LQKENI. V dropped 2 bases and J dropped 8 bases, with 7 bases sitting between them. CDR3 sequence reads: CASSPGADEQFF. CDR3 bases: TGTGCCAGCTCACCAGGGGCGGATGAGCAGTTCTTC.

This chain joins TRBV6-1 and TRBJ2-1; TRBD1 aligns across 7 bases. Germline loops: CDR1 MNHNS, CDR2 SASEGT. Trimming cost V 7 bases and J 7 bases; bases outside gene matches: 7. The CDR3 covers 13 residues. CDR3 in amino acids: CASTWTGRNEQFF. The CDR3 DNA is TGTGCCAGCACCTGGACAGGAAGGAATGAGCAGTTCTTC.

This chain links TRBV5-4 with TRBJ2-3; tentatively, D is TRBD1 (6 bases). Germline CDR1 is SGHNT and CDR2 is YYREEE (reference sequence). This CDR3 spans 16 amino acids. V lost 3 bases to trimming and J lost 3 bases, with 17 bases between them. The CDR3 DNA follows: TGTGCCAGCAGCTCCGGGTCTCCTCAGGGGACAGATACGCAGTATTTT. This codes for CASSSGSPQGTDTQYF.

The chain carries TRBV4-1 and TRBJ1-4, with a weak D call TRBD1 (6 bases). The CDR3 is 13 amino acids. V was shortened by 4 bases and J by 7 bases, with 10 bases between the two germline ends. Germline V gene data show CDR1 as MGHRA and CDR2 as YSYEKL. In DNA, the CDR3 is TGCGCCAGCAGCCCAGGGGAGGGTGAAAAACTGTTTTTT. It encodes CASSPGEGEKLFF.

This clone was seen more than once but under ten times. The J gene is TRBJ2-1, the V gene TRBV11-2, with TRBD2 identical over 11 bases. Trimming at V came to 4 bases and at J to 6 bases, leaving 14 bases not matched to a gene. The CDR3 runs to 18 residues. The germline CDR1 and CDR2 sequences are SGHAT and FQNNGV. DNA of the CDR3: TGTGCCAGCAGCTCTAACTACGAACTAGCGGGAGAACGCAATGAGCAGTTCTTC. Its protein product is CASSSNYELAGERNEQFF.

The V call is TRBV18, the J call TRBJ2-3; TRBD2 aligns across 14 bases. The germline V gene has CDR1 KGHSH and CDR2 LQKENI. This CDR3 has 20 amino acids. V lost 0 bases and J lost 10; bases outside the gene matches: 18. As DNA, the CDR3 is TGTGCCAGCTCACCACCCCAAGGACTAGCGGGAGGCCCCGGAACAGCTGCGCAGTATTTT. Its protein product is CASSPPQGLAGGPGTAAQYF.

This clone was seen a handful of times. The rearrangement uses TRBV9 and TRBJ2-1, with 8 bases identical to TRBD2. V dropped 4 bases and J dropped 4; count of bases not matched to a gene: 10. The CDR3 has 16 amino acids. Germline V gene data show CDR1 as SGDLS and CDR2 as YYNGEE. The CDR3 region is CASSLSGLAGYNEQFF. The CDR3 DNA follows: TGTGCCAGCAGCTTATCCGGACTAGCAGGTTACAATGAGCAGTTCTTC.

This clone came up once. The genes are TRBV9 and TRBJ2-2; 9 nucleotides match TRBD1. V lost 0 bases to trimming and J lost 0 bases; unmatched junction nucleotides: 6. There are 18 residues in the CDR3. The germline gives CDR1 SGDLS, CDR2 YYNGEE. The CDR3 sequence: CASSVGERQGANTGELFF. DNA of the CDR3: TGTGCCAGCAGCGTAGGGGAGCGACAGGGGGCGAACACCGGGGAGCTGTTTTTT.

This clone was detected a few times. The V gene is TRBV19, the J gene TRBJ1-2, with TRBD1 matching 10 bases. V dropped 7 bases and J dropped 4; count of bases not matched to a gene: 9. Germline lookup yields CDR1 LNHDA and CDR2 SQIVND (reference sequence). The CDR3 is 15 residues long. CDR3 sequence (DNA): TGTGCCAGTACCTCGGGACAGGGGAAGGCCTATGGCTACACCTTC. It specifies CASTSGQGKAYGYTF.

This clone has only a few counts. The V gene is TRBV5-6, the J gene TRBJ2-6; no definite D call. Germline assignment: CDR1 SGHDT and CDR2 YYEEEE. The CDR3 is made up of 15 amino acids. Trimming pared 2 bases from V and 4 bases from J, leaving 10 bases between. The CDR3 bases are TGTGCCAGCAGCTTTGGCTCACCCGGGGCCAACGTCCTGACTTTC. This codes for CASSFGSPGANVLTF.

This clone turned up a few times. The V gene is TRBV30, the J gene TRBJ2-6, with 7 nucleotides matching TRBD1. CDR3 size: 13 residues. Germline lookup yields CDR1 GTSNPN and CDR2 SVGIG (reference sequence). The J segment lost 2 bases and the V segment lost 5 bases, leaving 0 bases of the junction unmatched. CDR3 DNA: TGTGCCTGGGGGACAGCTGGGGCCAACGTCCTGACTTTC. Its translation: CAWGTAGANVLTF.

A few counts support this clone. V gene TRBV6-1 combines with J gene TRBJ2-5, with D perhaps matching TRBD2 (6 bases). CDR3 length equals 14 residues. Per the germline V gene, CDR1 is MNHNS and CDR2 is SASEGT. Trimming removed 4 bases at V and 0 bases at J, with 9 bases between. The CDR3 nucleotides are TGTGCCAGCAGTGGGACTACCAACCAAGAGACCCAGTACTTC. Translating gives CASSGTTNQETQYF.

This clone turned up a few times. This sequence joins TRBV6-5 and TRBJ1-5, with unresolved D. The CDR3 covers 13 residues. Germline CDR1 MNHEY, CDR2 SVGAGI. Trimming took off 2 bases at V and 3 bases at J, with 5 bases between the two ends. CDR3 DNA sequence: TGTGCCAGCAGTTACAGACACAATCAGCCCCAGCATTTT. It translates to CASSYRHNQPQHF.

This clone came up a few times. The chain recombines TRBV18 with TRBJ2-3, with 8 bases lining up with TRBD2. Germline CDR1 reads KGHSH; CDR2 reads LQKENI. After removal of 1 base from V and 2 bases from J, the junction contained 5 bases not matched to a gene. The CDR3 has 16 amino acids. CDR3 amino acids: CASSPLSSGNTDTQYF. In DNA, the CDR3 is TGTGCCAGCTCACCACTGAGTAGCGGGAACACAGATACGCAGTATTTT.

The genes are TRBV10-2 and TRBJ2-3; TRBD2 matches at 10 bases. Unmatched junction bases numbered 4, after V lost 7 bases and J lost 6 bases. The CDR3 sequence is 13 residues long. Germline CDR1 reads WSHSY; CDR2 reads SAAADI. CDR3 in DNA: TGCGCCAGCAATTCAGCGGGGGGGGATACGCAGTATTTT. Residues: CASNSAGGDTQYF.

This clone was seen a few times. Other DNA sequences in the same sample also yield this CDR3. The rearrangement links TRBV6-1 to TRBJ2-5; a weak D match, TRBD1 (5 bases). The CDR3 spans 13 residues. The germline V gene encodes CDR1 MNHNS and CDR2 SASEGT. The V gene lost 2 bases and the J gene lost 2 bases, with 6 bases spanning the gap. The CDR3 loop is CASSERGQETQYF. Written as DNA, the CDR3 is TGTGCCAGCAGTGAAAGGGGTCAAGAGACCCAGTACTTC.